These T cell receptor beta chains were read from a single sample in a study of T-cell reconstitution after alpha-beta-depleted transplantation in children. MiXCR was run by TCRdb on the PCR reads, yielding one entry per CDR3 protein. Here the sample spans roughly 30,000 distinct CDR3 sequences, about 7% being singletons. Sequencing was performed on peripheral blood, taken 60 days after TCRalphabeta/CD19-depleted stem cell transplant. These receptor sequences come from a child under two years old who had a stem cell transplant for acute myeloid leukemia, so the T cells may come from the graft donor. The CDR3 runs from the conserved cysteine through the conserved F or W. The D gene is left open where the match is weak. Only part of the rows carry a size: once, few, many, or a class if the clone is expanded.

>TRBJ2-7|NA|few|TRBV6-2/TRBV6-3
CASSYGGSEQYF
TGTGCCAGCAGCTACGGGGGAAGCGAGCAGTACTTC
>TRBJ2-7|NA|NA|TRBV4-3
CASSQEDRGAVYEQYF
TGCGCCAGCAGCCAAGAGGATAGAGGGGCCGTCTACGAGCAGTACTTC
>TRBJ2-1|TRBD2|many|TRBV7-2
CASSLSPSGYNEQFF
TGTGCCAGCAGCTTATCGCCTAGCGGTTACAATGAGCAGTTCTTC
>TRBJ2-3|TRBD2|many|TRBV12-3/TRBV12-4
CASSPEGRGGTDTQYF
TGTGCCAGCAGCCCAGAAGGGCGGGGGGGAACAGATACGCAGTATTTT
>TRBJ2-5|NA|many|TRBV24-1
CATSWGRGETQYF
TGTGCCACCAGTTGGGGCCGTGGGGAGACCCAGTACTTC
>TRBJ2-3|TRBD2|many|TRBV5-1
CASRLPGGGRDTQYF
TGCGCCAGCAGACTGCCGGGGGGAGGGCGAGATACGCAGTATTTT
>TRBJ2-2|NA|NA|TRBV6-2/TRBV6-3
CASTLGGLGELFF
TGTGCCAGCACCCTTGGAGGCTTGGGGGAGCTGTTTTTT
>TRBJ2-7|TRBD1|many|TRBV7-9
CASSYATGGFFFYEQYF
TGTGCCAGCAGCTATGCCACAGGGGGTTTTTTCTTCTACGAGCAGTACTTC
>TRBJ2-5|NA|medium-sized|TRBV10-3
CATQGRGETQYF
TGTGCCACACAGGGACGCGGGGAGACCCAGTACTTC
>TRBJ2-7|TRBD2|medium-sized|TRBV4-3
CASSQARGGSNYEQYF
TGCGCCAGCAGCCAAGCCCGTGGCGGGAGTAACTACGAGCAGTACTTC
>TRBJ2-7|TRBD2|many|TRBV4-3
CASSQTSGRAGYEQYF
TGCGCCAGCAGCCAGACTAGCGGGAGGGCCGGGTACGAGCAGTACTTC
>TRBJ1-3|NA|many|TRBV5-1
CASRPHGTLGNTIYF
TGCGCCAGCAGACCCCACGGGACGCTTGGCAACACCATATATTTT
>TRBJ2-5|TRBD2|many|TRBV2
CASSEFGLANEETQYF
TGTGCCAGCAGTGAATTTGGACTAGCGAACGAAGAGACCCAGTACTTC
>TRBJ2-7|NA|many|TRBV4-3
CASSQAGFSYEQYF
TGCGCCAGCAGCCAAGCTGGCTTCTCCTACGAGCAGTACTTC
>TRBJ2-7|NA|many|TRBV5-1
CASSSDGFRYEQYF
TGCGCCAGCAGCTCGGACGGGTTTCGCTACGAGCAGTACTTC
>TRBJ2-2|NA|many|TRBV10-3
CAISGQLTPGELFF
TGTGCCATCAGTGGCCAACTTACCCCCGGGGAGCTGTTTTTT
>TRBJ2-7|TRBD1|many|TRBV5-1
CASSLEGTGVLWQYF
TGCGCCAGCAGCTTGGAGGGGACAGGGGTCCTATGGCAGTACTTC
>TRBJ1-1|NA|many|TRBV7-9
CASSHHRNLNTEAFF
TGTGCCAGCAGCCACCACCGGAATCTGAACACTGAAGCTTTCTTT
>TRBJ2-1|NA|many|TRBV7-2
CASSLGWGPKYNEQFF
TGTGCCAGCAGCTTAGGTTGGGGCCCTAAATACAATGAGCAGTTCTTC
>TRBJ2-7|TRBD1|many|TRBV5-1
CASSQGQTYEQYF
TGCGCCAGCAGCCAGGGACAGACCTACGAGCAGTACTTC
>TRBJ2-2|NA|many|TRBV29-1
CSGGGGGELFF
TGCAGCGGAGGGGGGGGCGGGGAGCTGTTTTTT
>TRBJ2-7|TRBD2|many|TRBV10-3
CAISEVAGGLLIPYEQYF
TGTGCCATCAGTGAGGTAGCGGGAGGGCTTCTTATTCCCTACGAGCAGTACTTC
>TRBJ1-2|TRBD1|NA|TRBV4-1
CASSQRDRIVEPYGYTF
TGCGCCAGCAGCCAACGGGACAGGATCGTGGAACCCTATGGCTACACCTTC
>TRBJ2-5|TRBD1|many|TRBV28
CASRSYGTAQETQYF
TGTGCCAGCAGATCATATGGGACAGCTCAAGAGACCCAGTACTTC
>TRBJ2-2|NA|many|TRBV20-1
CSARDRSAAQRRGELFF
TGCAGTGCTAGAGATCGGTCGGCAGCCCAAAGAAGAGGGGAGCTGTTTTTT
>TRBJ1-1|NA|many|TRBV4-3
CASSQEAQGRGAEAFF
TGCGCCAGCAGCCAAGAGGCCCAGGGAAGGGGCGCTGAAGCTTTCTTT
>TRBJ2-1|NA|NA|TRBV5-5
CASSLFNEQFF
TGTGCCAGCAGCCTCTTCAATGAGCAGTTCTTC
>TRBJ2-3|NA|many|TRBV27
CASSLIGTDTQYF
TGTGCCAGCAGTTTAATCGGCACAGATACGCAGTATTTT
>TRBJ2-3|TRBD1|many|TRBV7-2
CASSLGGTGATDTQYF
TGTGCCAGCAGCTTAGGCGGGACAGGGGCAACAGATACGCAGTATTTT
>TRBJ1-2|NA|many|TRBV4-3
CASSTTPAGYGYTF
TGCGCCAGCAGCACGACTCCTGCGGGCTATGGCTACACCTTC
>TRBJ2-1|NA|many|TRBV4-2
CASSHSLAGGEQFF
TGTGCCAGCAGCCACTCACTGGCTGGGGGTGAGCAGTTCTTC
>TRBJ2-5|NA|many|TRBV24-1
CATSDGWDQYF
TGTGCCACCAGTGATGGGTGGGACCAGTACTTC
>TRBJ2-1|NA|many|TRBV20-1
CSRVGVYNEQFF
TGCAGTAGAGTCGGGGTCTACAATGAGCAGTTCTTC